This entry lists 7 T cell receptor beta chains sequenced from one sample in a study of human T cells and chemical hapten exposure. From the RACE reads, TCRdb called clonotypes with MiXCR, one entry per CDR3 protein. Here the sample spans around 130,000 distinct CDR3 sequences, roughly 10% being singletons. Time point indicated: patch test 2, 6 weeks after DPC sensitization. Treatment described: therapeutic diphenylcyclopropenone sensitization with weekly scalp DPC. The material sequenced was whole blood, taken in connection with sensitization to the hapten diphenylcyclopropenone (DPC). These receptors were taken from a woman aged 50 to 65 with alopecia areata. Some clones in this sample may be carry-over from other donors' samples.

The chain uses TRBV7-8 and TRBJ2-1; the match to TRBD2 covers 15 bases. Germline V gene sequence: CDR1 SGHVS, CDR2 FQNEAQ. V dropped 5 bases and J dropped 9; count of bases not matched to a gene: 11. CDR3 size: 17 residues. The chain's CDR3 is CASSARTSGRASAEQFF. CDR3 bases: TGTGCCAGCAGCGCCAGGACTAGCGGGAGGGCCAGCGCTGAGCAGTTCTTC.

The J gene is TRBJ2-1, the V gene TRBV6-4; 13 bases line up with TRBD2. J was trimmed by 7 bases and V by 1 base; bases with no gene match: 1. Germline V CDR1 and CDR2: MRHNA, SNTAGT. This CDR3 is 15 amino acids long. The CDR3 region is CASSDWTSGRNEQFF. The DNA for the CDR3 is TGTGCCAGCAGTGACTGGACTAGCGGGAGAAATGAGCAGTTCTTC.

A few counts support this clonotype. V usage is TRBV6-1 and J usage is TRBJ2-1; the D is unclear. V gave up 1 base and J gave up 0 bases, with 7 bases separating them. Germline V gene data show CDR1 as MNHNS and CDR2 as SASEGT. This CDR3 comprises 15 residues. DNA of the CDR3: TGTGCCAGCAGTGAAGACTCCTACTCCTACAATGAGCAGTTCTTC. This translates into CASSEDSYSYNEQFF.

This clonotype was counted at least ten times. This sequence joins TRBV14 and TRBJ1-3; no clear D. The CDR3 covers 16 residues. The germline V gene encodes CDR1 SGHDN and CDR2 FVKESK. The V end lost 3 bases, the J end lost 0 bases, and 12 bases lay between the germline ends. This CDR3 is CASSQALWSSGNTIYF. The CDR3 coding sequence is TGTGCCAGCAGCCAGGCACTTTGGAGCTCTGGAAACACCATATATTTT.

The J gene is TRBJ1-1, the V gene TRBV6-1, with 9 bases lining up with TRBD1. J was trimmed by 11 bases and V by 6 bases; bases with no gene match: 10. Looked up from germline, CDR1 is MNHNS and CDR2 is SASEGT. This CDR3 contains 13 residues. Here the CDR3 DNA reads TGTGCCAGCAGATCGGGACAGGGAAGGGGGGCTTTCTTT. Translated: CASRSGQGRGAFF.

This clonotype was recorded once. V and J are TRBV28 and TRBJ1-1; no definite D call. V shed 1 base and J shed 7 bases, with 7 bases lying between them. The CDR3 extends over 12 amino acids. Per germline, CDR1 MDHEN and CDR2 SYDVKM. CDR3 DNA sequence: TGTGCCAGCAGTTTATATCCGAATGAAGCTTTCTTT. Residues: CASSLYPNEAFF. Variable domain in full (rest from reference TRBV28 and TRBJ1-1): DVKVTQSSRYLVKRTGEKVFLECVQDMDHENMFWYRQDPGLGLRLIYFSYDVKMKEKGDIPEGYSVSREKKERFSLILESASTNQTSMYLCASSLYPNEAFFGQGTRLTVV.

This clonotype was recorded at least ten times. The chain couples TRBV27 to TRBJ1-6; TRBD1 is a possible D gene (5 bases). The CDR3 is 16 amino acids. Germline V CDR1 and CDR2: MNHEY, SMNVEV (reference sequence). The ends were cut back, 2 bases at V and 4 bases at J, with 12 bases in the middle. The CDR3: CASSLRVDRYNSPLHF. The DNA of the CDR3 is TGTGCCAGCAGTTTAAGGGTTGACAGATATAATTCACCCCTCCACTTT.